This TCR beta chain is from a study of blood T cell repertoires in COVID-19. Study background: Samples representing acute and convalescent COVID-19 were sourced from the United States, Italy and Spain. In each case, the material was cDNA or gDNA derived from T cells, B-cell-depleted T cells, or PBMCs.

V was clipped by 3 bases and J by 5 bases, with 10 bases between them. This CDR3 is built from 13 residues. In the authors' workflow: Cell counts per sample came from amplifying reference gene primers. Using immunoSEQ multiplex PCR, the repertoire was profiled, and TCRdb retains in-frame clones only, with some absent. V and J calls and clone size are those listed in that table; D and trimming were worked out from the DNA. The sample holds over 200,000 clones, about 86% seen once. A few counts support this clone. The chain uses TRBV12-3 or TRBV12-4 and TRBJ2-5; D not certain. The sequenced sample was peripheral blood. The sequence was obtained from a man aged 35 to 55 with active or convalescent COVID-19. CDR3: CASSFTVLETQYF. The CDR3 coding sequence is TGTGCCAGCAGTTTTACAGTGTTGGAGACCCAGTACTTC.